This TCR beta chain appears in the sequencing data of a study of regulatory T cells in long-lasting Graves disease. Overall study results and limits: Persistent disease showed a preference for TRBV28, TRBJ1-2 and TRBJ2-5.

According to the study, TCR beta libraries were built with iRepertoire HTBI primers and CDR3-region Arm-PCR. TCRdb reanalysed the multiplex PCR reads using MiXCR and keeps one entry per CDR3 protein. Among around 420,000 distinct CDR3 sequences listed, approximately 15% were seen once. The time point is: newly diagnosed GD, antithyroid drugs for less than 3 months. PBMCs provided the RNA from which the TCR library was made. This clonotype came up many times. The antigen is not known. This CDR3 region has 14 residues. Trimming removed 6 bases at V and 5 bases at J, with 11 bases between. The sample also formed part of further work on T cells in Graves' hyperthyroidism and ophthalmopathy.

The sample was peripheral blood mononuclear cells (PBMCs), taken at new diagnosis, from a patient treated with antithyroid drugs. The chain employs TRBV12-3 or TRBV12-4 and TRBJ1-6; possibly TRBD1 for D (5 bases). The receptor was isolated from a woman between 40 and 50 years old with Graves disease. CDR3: CASRAPGDNSPLHF. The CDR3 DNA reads TGTGCCAGCAGGGCCCCGGGGGATAATTCACCCCTCCACTTT.